Sequencing of this TCR beta chain was carried out in a study of blood T cell repertoires in COVID-19. Overall study: Samples representing acute and convalescent COVID-19 were sourced from the United States, Italy and Spain.

Authors' analysis steps: Counts of nucleated cells, estimated from reference gene primer amplification, were obtained. Method: immunoSEQ multiplex PCR; TCRdb's copy keeps in-frame clones and lacks some. For V, J and clone size, that table is used; D and trimming come from the DNA. The table records over 90,000 clones, about 91% of them present only once. Sequencing input: peripheral blood. The TCR sequence derives from a man aged 18 to 30 with acute or convalescent COVID-19.

The CDR3 DNA is TGTGCCACCAGCAGACAGGGCATGAACACTGAAGCTTTCTTT. Translation: CATSRQGMNTEAFF. The rearrangement links TRBV15 to TRBJ1-1, with a possible D match to TRBD1 (5 bases). V was trimmed by 2 bases and J by 0 bases, leaving 7 bases between them. In germline, CDR1 is LNHNV, CDR2 YYDKDF (reference sequence). The length of the CDR3 is 14 residues.